This T cell receptor beta chain was sequenced in a study of blood T cell repertoires in COVID-19. Followed longitudinally, the Seattle patients had been enrolled during active infection. This CDR3 contains 14 residues. Germline loops: CDR1 LGHDT, CDR2 YNNKEL (reference sequence). Trimming at V came to 4 bases and at J to 9 bases, leaving 4 bases not matched to a gene. In the original workflow: Nucleated cell number was recorded as an estimate derived from reference gene primer amplification. TCRdb keeps only in-frame clones here, not all; method: immunoSEQ multiplex PCR. V, J and clone size were drawn from that table, and D and trimming were deduced from the DNA. The sample lists 300,000 to 400,000 clones; 89% were seen once.

The V and J genes are TRBV3-1 (or the pseudogene TRBV3-2) and TRBJ1-6; 9 bases are shared with TRBD1. The receptor's source is a woman in her thirties with COVID-19, enrolled during active disease. Sequenced material: peripheral blood. This chain's CDR3 is CASSLGQGTSPLHF. The CDR3 DNA reads TGTGCCAGCAGCCTTGGACAGGGGACTTCACCCCTCCACTTT.